The sequence of this TCR beta chain was determined in a study of neurological immune-mediated disorders. Study summary: The roughly 34 multiple sclerosis patients comprised roughly 31 that were relapsing-remitting and 3 that were secondary progressive. Study-level findings and limits: The study found no CDR3 amino acid sequences shared by expanded clones across subjects, suggesting private repertoires in all groups.

MiXCR, applied by TCRdb to the 5' RACE reads, yields one record per CDR3 protein. In the table there are 50,000 to 85,000 distinct CDR3 sequences, around 5.2% of which are singletons. Germline V gene data show CDR1 as DFQATT and CDR2 as SNEGSKA (reference sequence). The germline V and J ends were trimmed by 6 bases and 3 bases, with 14 bases remaining between them. The CDR3 is 13 amino acids. Many counts were recorded for this clonotype. Its antigen is as yet unknown. A total of 2 million PBMCs stored at -80 degrees C provided the unsorted libraries. The chain links TRBV20-1 to TRBJ1-1, with D possibly matching TRBD1 (5 bases). The TCR comes from a woman aged 25-40 years with multiple sclerosis. Sequencing was done on a sample of PBMCs. The DNA of the CDR3 is TGCAGTGCGGGGGAGAGGCCCCACACTGAAGCTTTCTTT. It encodes CSAGERPHTEAFF.